Listed here are 32 T cell receptor beta chains from one sample, sequenced in a study of shared clonotypes between healthy human individuals (dated by TCRdb to the early 2020s). Library creation used the immunoSEQ multiplex PCR assay. The clones in this table, taken by TCRdb from immuneACCESS, are in-frame only. Not every clone is retained; where verified, under half of the shortfall comes from an unresolved V gene, and the cause of the rest is unknown. The sample includes 2,500,000 or so clones, with approximately 94% observed a single time. The ten largest clones add up to under 0.15% of the sample. Sequenced sample: naive CD4+ T cells sorted from blood. The intended sense of this specimen's cell subset or site label: CD45RA+ positively selected. These receptors all stem from a young man in good health.

This chain uses TRBV19 with TRBJ1-5; the D is unclear. The length of the CDR3 is 16 residues. Trimming removed 5 bases from V and 2 bases from J, with 16 bases in between. CDR1 and CDR2 from the germline V gene are LNHDA and SQIVND (reference sequence). The CDR3 DNA is TGTGCCAGTAGTGAGGGAAGCCAAAGGGGCAATCAGCCCCAGCATTTT. Protein sequence: CASSEGSQRGNQPQHF.

Remarks on this clone: The same CDR3 arises from other DNA sequences in this sample as well. The rearrangement uses TRBV19 and TRBJ1-6, with 7 bases identical to TRBD1. With 11 bases clipped from V and 3 bases from J, the junction kept 7 bases outside the gene matches. CDR1 LNHDA and CDR2 SQIVND come from the germline V gene (reference sequence). The CDR3 covers 14 residues. For the CDR3, the DNA is TGTGCCTCCAGGACAGGCGACTATAATTCACCCCTCCACTTT. This sequence encodes CASRTGDYNSPLHF.

The V call is TRBV15, the J call TRBJ2-7, with D perhaps TRBD1 or TRBD2 (5 bases each). The V gene's germline CDR1 is LNHNV and CDR2 YYDKDF (reference sequence). This CDR3 has 14 residues. The germline V and J ends were trimmed by 4 bases and 6 bases, with 16 bases remaining between them. In DNA form, the CDR3 reads TGTGCCACCAGCACATGGGACCGTTTAGGCGAGCAGTACTTC. It encodes CATSTWDRLGEQYF.

This clone was detected a few times. The rearrangement joins TRBV5-1 to TRBJ1-6, with 7 bases aligning to TRBD1. The germline gives CDR1 SGHRS, CDR2 YFSETQ. The length of the CDR3 is 14 residues. The ends lost 3 bases at V and 7 bases at J; junction bases unmatched: 4. The CDR3 DNA reads TGCGCCAGCAGCTACGACAGGGACAATTCACCCCTCCACTTT. Its protein product is CASSYDRDNSPLHF.

This chain connects TRBV5-1 to TRBJ2-7; D possibly corresponds to TRBD1 (5 bases). Germline V gives CDR1 SGHRS, CDR2 YFSETQ. V was trimmed by 0 bases and J by 4 bases, leaving 17 bases between them. This CDR3 contains 16 residues. Here the CDR3 DNA reads TGCGCCAGCAGCTTGGGGCAGGAAGGGGCTCGGTACGAGCAGTACTTC. This codes for CASSLGQEGARYEQYF.

The chain is built from TRBV7-2 and TRBJ2-5; either TRBD1 or TRBD2 may supply D (5 bases each). The germline V and J ends were trimmed by 8 bases and 5 bases, with 18 bases remaining between them. Germline CDR1 SGHTA, CDR2 FQGNSA. The CDR3 length is 14 residues. CDR3 sequence (DNA): TGTGCCAGCTTCCCAGGGCGGGTCGGGGAGACCCAGTACTTC. Translating gives CASFPGRVGETQYF.

The V gene is TRBV5-1, the J gene TRBJ2-3, with D possibly matching TRBD2 (5 bases). V was pared by 4 bases and J by 7 bases, with 19 bases between. CDR3 length: 15 residues. The germline V gene encodes CDR1 SGHRS and CDR2 YFSETQ. For the CDR3, the DNA is TGCGCCAGCAGCCCGCGGGCGGCCTCGTACAATACGCAGTATTTT. Translated, it gives CASSPRAASYNTQYF.

The chain links TRBV9 to TRBJ1-2; D remains ambiguous. Deletions cut 0 bases from V and 1 base from J, with 4 bases between. Germline V gene data show CDR1 as SGDLS and CDR2 as YYNGEE. This CDR3 has 13 amino acids. CDR3 residues: CASSVGDNYGYTF. DNA of the CDR3: TGTGCCAGCAGCGTAGGAGATAACTATGGCTACACCTTC.

The rearrangement joins TRBV6-5 to TRBJ1-4, with D perhaps TRBD1 (6 bases). This CDR3 region has 12 residues. V dropped 6 bases and J dropped 7 bases, with 9 bases sitting between them. CDR1 is MNHEY and CDR2 is SVGAGI in the germline V gene. CDR3 region: CASRGGGEKLFF. CDR3 coding DNA: TGTGCCAGCAGAGGGGGGGGTGAAAAACTGTTTTTT.

V usage is TRBV7-9 and J usage is TRBJ1-1; D unresolved. The CDR3 runs 14 residues. Trimming pared 3 bases from V and 1 base from J, leaving 9 bases between. The germline V gene has CDR1 SEHNR and CDR2 FQNEAQ (reference sequence). CDR3 loop: CASSFDRSNTEAFF. In DNA form, the CDR3 reads TGTGCCAGCAGCTTCGATAGGTCGAACACTGAAGCTTTCTTT. The variable domain in full, with the rest retrieved from reference TRBV7-9 and TRBJ1-1, is DTGVSQNPRHKITKRGQNVTFRCDPISEHNRLYWYRQTLGQGPEFLTYFQNEAQLEKSRLLSDRFSAERPKGSFSTLEIQRTEQGDSAMYLCASSFDRSNTEAFFGQGTRLTVV.

The chain uses TRBV29-1 and TRBJ2-7, with 9 bases that match TRBD1. This CDR3 region has 13 residues. Germline V lookup: CDR1 SQVTM, CDR2 ANQGSEA. With 6 bases clipped from V and 4 bases from J, the junction kept 7 bases outside the gene matches. The CDR3, as DNA: TGCAGCGTGACGACGGGACAGGGTTACGAGCAGTACTTC. Translating gives CSVTTGQGYEQYF.

The J gene is TRBJ2-1, the V gene TRBV2; TRBD2 agrees at 11 bases. Germline loops: CDR1 SNHLY, CDR2 FYNNEI. Germline trimming cut 7 bases from V and 9 bases from J; bases unmatched to any gene: 11. The CDR3 has 15 amino acids. CDR3 DNA sequence: TGTGCCAGCACCCAAGAGACTAGCGGGATTTCTGAGCAGTTCTTC. This translates into CASTQETSGISEQFF.

The chain uses TRBV30 and TRBJ1-3; perhaps TRBD1 as D (6 bases). CDR1 GTSNPN and CDR2 SVGIG come from the germline V gene (reference sequence). This CDR3 comprises 17 residues. Trimming took 3 bases from V and 6 from J, leaving 24 bases between them. CDR3 DNA: TGTGCCTGGAGACCCTTTGGGGGACAATATATTGTAAACACCATATATTTT. This encodes CAWRPFGGQYIVNTIYF.

The chain links TRBV2 to TRBJ2-2, with 8 bases matching TRBD1. Germline-derived CDR1 and CDR2 are SNHLY and FYNNEI. The V and J ends lost 8 bases and 6 bases, in that order; junction bases with no gene match: 8. This CDR3 region has 14 residues. CDR3 residues: CASHMTGVAGELFF. The CDR3 nucleotides read TGTGCCAGCCACATGACAGGGGTGGCCGGGGAGCTGTTTTTT. Complete variable domain (other parts from reference TRBV2 and TRBJ2-2): EPEVTQTPSHQVTQMGQEVILRCVPISNHLYFYWYRQILGQKVEFLVSFYNNEISEKSEIFDDQFSVERPDGSNFTLKIRSTKLEDSAMYFCASHMTGVAGELFFGEGSRLTVL.

The chain's CDR3 is CASSSLTMAGPNEKLFF. The DNA for the CDR3 is TGTGCCAGCAGCTCCCTAACGATGGCAGGGCCTAATGAAAAACTGTTTTTT. This chain joins TRBV7-2 and TRBJ1-4; D possibly corresponds to TRBD1 (5 bases). The germline V gene has CDR1 SGHTA and CDR2 FQGNSA. The CDR3 is 17 amino acids. The V end was cut by 4 bases, the J end by 3 bases, with 18 bases between.

This clone was picked up one time. This chain connects TRBV28 to TRBJ1-5; D perhaps matches TRBD1 (5 bases). Per germline, CDR1 MDHEN and CDR2 SYDVKM. With 10 bases removed from V and 0 bases from J, the gap between germline ends came to 19 bases. The CDR3 extends over 16 amino acids. The CDR3 reads CATQGEGIVSNQPQHF. In DNA form, the CDR3 reads TGTGCCACCCAGGGAGAGGGAATAGTTAGCAATCAGCCCCAGCATTTT.

The chain combines TRBV6-5 with TRBJ1-1; 7 nucleotides line up with TRBD1. In germline, CDR1 is MNHEY, CDR2 SVGAGI. The CDR3 consists of 13 residues. The V gene end was trimmed by 8 bases and the J gene end by 5 bases; junction bases not matched to a gene: 8. The CDR3 DNA is TGTGCCAGCTATAGGGGGCGCGGGACTGAAGCTTTCTTT. This codes for CASYRGRGTEAFF.

The chain combines TRBV5-4 with TRBJ1-1; 8 bases align to TRBD1. With 3 bases clipped from V and 4 bases from J, the junction kept 8 bases outside the gene matches. The CDR3 has 15 residues. Germline CDR1 SGHNT, CDR2 YYREEE (reference sequence). As DNA, the CDR3 is TGTGCCAGCAGCTCATCCCGGACAGGGACCACTGAAGCTTTCTTT. Amino acids: CASSSSRTGTTEAFF.

This rearrangement joins TRBV29-1 to TRBJ1-2; perhaps TRBD1 as D (5 bases). The ends were cut back, 5 bases at V and 6 bases at J, with 16 bases in the middle. Germline V gives CDR1 SQVTM, CDR2 ANQGSEA. The CDR3 has 13 residues. CDR3 residues: CSVHQGEGDGYTF. The CDR3 region has the DNA TGCAGCGTTCACCAGGGAGAGGGAGATGGCTACACCTTC.

The CDR3 bases are TGCGCCAGTCCGTCCTACGAGCAGTACTTC. Translation: CASPSYEQYF. The chain combines TRBV10-1 with TRBJ2-7; unclear D gene. This CDR3 region has 10 residues. Germline V gene lookup returns CDR1 WNHNN and CDR2 SYGVQD (reference sequence). V was trimmed by 9 bases and J by 1 base, leaving 4 bases between them.

V gene TRBV18 combines with J gene TRBJ2-7; D remains unclear. The length of the CDR3 is 14 residues. Trimming pared 3 bases from V and 1 base from J, leaving 10 bases between. Germline values: CDR1 KGHSH, CDR2 LQKENI. CDR3: CASSPYSASYEQYF. In DNA, the CDR3 is TGTGCCAGCTCACCCTACTCCGCATCCTACGAGCAGTACTTC.

The chain combines TRBV5-1 with TRBJ2-5; the D call may be TRBD1 or TRBD2 (5 bases each). The germline V and J ends were trimmed by 4 bases and 2 bases, with 12 bases remaining between them. The CDR3 is 14 amino acids. Germline values: CDR1 SGHRS, CDR2 YFSETQ. CDR3 nucleotides: TGCGCCAGCAGCACGGGACGGAGACAAGAGACCCAGTACTTC. It codes for CASSTGRRQETQYF.

This clone was observed once. Different DNA sequences within this sample yield the same CDR3. The chain links TRBV5-1 to TRBJ2-1, with D maybe TRBD2 (5 bases). The CDR3 has 15 amino acids. The V gene's germline CDR1 is SGHRS and CDR2 YFSETQ. Between the trimmed V and J ends, which lost 2 bases and 0 bases, there was a span of 9 bases. The CDR3 DNA follows: TGCGCCAGCAGCTTCGAGGGAAGCTCCTACAATGAGCAGTTCTTC. It is translated as CASSFEGSSYNEQFF.

V and J are TRBV6-6 and TRBJ1-5; 9 bases match TRBD1. J was trimmed by 5 bases and V by 11 bases; bases with no gene match: 4. The CDR3 length is 12 residues. In germline, CDR1 is MNHNY, CDR2 SVGAGI (reference sequence). CDR3 sequence: CAGRQGDQPQHF. The CDR3 coding sequence is TGTGCCGGGAGACAGGGGGATCAGCCCCAGCATTTT.

The chain combines TRBV6-1 with TRBJ2-7, with D possibly being TRBD1 or TRBD2 (5 bases each). Germline V gives CDR1 MNHNS, CDR2 SASEGT. The CDR3 covers 16 residues. V lost 2 bases, J lost 0 bases, and 14 bases lay in between. The CDR3 DNA reads TGTGCCAGCAGTGAACCTCTCCGGGGCACCTCCTACGAGCAGTACTTC. As protein: CASSEPLRGTSYEQYF.

This chain connects TRBV11-2 to TRBJ1-1, with D possibly TRBD1 on 5 matching bases. The ends were cut back, 5 bases at V and 1 base at J, with 17 bases in the middle. The CDR3 covers 16 residues. Germline V gene sequence: CDR1 SGHAT, CDR2 FQNNGV. The CDR3 loop reads CASSPPGLTPNTEAFF. CDR3 bases: TGTGCCAGCAGCCCTCCGGGACTTACACCGAACACTGAAGCTTTCTTT.

V usage is TRBV4-1 and J usage is TRBJ2-7; tentatively, D is TRBD2 (6 bases). The CDR3 extends over 15 amino acids. Germline V gene sequence: CDR1 MGHRA, CDR2 YSYEKL. The germline V and J ends were trimmed by 0 bases and 7 bases, with 16 bases remaining between them. The DNA of the CDR3 is TGCGCCAGCAGCCAAGAAGGAGGGAATCTCGGAGAGCAGTACTTC. Translation: CASSQEGGNLGEQYF.

This clone was counted once. The gene calls are TRBV6-6 and TRBJ2-1; maybe TRBD1 (6 bases). Trimming stripped 6 bases from V and 0 bases from J, with 15 bases between. The length of the CDR3 is 16 residues. The germline CDR1 and CDR2 sequences are MNHNY and SVGAGI (reference sequence). The CDR3 protein is CASRDSSRSSYNEQFF. The CDR3 DNA follows: TGTGCCAGCAGGGACAGCTCTCGGAGCTCCTACAATGAGCAGTTCTTC.

This chain links TRBV10-3 with TRBJ2-5; 7 positions agree with TRBD1. This CDR3 comprises 13 residues. Germline assignment: CDR1 ENHRY and CDR2 SYGVKD. The V and J ends lost 6 bases and 4 bases, in that order; junction bases with no gene match: 5. The CDR3 nucleotides read TGTGCCATCAGAAGACAGGGAGTAGAGACCCAGTACTTC. This encodes CAIRRQGVETQYF.

The V call is TRBV9, the J call TRBJ1-2; 7 bases agree with TRBD1. The V gene end was trimmed by 0 bases and the J gene end by 1 base; junction bases not matched to a gene: 6. Per germline, CDR1 SGDLS and CDR2 YYNGEE. This CDR3 comprises 16 residues. This CDR3 reads CASSVERQGGNYGYTF. The CDR3 DNA follows: TGTGCCAGCAGCGTAGAGCGACAGGGAGGTAACTATGGCTACACCTTC. Combining the CDR3 with reference TRBV9 and TRBJ1-2 gives the whole variable domain DSGVTQTPKHLITATGQRVTLRCSPRSGDLSVYWYQQSLDQGLQFLIQYYNGEERAKGNILERFSAQQFPDLHSELNLSSLELGDSALYFCASSVERQGGNYGYTFGSGTRLTVV.

This clone was seen only a few times. The sample holds other DNA sequences that translate to the same CDR3. This chain connects TRBV10-3 to TRBJ1-1; no reliable D call. Trimming removed 2 bases from V and 1 base from J, with 5 bases in between. The CDR3 runs 13 residues. CDR1 is ENHRY, CDR2 SYGVKD, per germline. This chain's CDR3 is CAISESPNTEAFF. The DNA for the CDR3 is TGTGCCATCAGTGAGAGTCCGAACACTGAAGCTTTCTTT.

The J gene is TRBJ2-7, the V gene TRBV7-8; D is possibly TRBD1 (5 bases). The CDR3 is made up of 14 amino acids. Per germline, CDR1 SGHVS and CDR2 FQNEAQ. V was trimmed by 6 bases and J by 1 base, leaving 13 bases between them. The CDR3 reads CASSYNQGSYEQYF. As DNA, the CDR3 is TGTGCCAGCAGTTACAACCAGGGTTCCTACGAGCAGTACTTC.